The next 17 T cell receptor beta chains were all read from a single sample in a study of cytomegalovirus exposure and HLA in healthy donors. With 60 Vbeta and 13 Jbeta primers, the PCR was carried out. TCRdb keeps only in-frame clones here, not all; method: immunoSEQ multiplex PCR. Seen here are about 140,000 clones, about four fifths observed once, and the top ten hold 3.5% to 4.5%. Sequencing input: PBMCs. All receptors come from a woman in her forties in good health and CMV-seropositive.

The chain has TRBV10-3 and TRBJ2-1; 14 nucleotides line up with TRBD2. Germline trimming cut 6 bases from V and 2 bases from J; bases unmatched to any gene: 0. The CDR3 is 15 amino acids. Germline V gene sequence: CDR1 ENHRY, CDR2 SYGVKD. The chain's CDR3 is CAIRTSGGAYNEQFF. CDR3 DNA sequence: TGTGCCATCAGGACTAGCGGGGGGGCCTACAATGAGCAGTTCTTC.

The chain combines TRBV11-2 with TRBJ2-7; 10 nucleotides align to TRBD1. The CDR3 runs to 15 residues. Trimming removed 3 bases from V and 3 bases from J; junction bases left unmatched: 5. The V gene's germline CDR1 is SGHAT and CDR2 FQNNGV. CDR3 region: CASSLSDRGNYEQYF. Written as DNA, the CDR3 is TGTGCCAGCAGCTTGTCGGACAGGGGGAACTACGAGCAGTACTTC.

This sequence joins TRBV10-3 and TRBJ2-5, with 13 bases identical to TRBD2. CDR1 ENHRY and CDR2 SYGVKD come from the germline V gene. The V gene end was trimmed by 4 bases and the J gene end by 5 bases; junction bases not matched to a gene: 13. The CDR3 runs 18 residues. CDR3: CAISGRTSGGLRGETQYF. The CDR3 bases are TGTGCCATCAGTGGCCGGACTAGCGGGGGCCTCCGGGGGGAGACCCAGTACTTC.

This clone was observed a few times. This sequence joins TRBV5-6 and TRBJ1-3, with 9 bases identical to TRBD1. After removal of 0 bases from V and 3 bases from J, the junction contained 4 bases not matched to a gene. The CDR3 totals 16 residues. Germline CDR1 is SGHDT and CDR2 is YYEEEE. In nucleotides, the CDR3 is TGTGCCAGCAGCTTGGATACAGGGGGCTTTGGAAACACCATATATTTT. It translates to CASSLDTGGFGNTIYF.

The chain couples TRBV18 to TRBJ2-7; 7 bases fit TRBD1. Per the germline V gene, CDR1 is KGHSH and CDR2 is LQKENI. With V trimmed by 0 bases and J by 5 bases, 1 base remained unmatched. The CDR3 extends over 13 amino acids. In DNA, the CDR3 is TGTGCCAGCTCACCACCAACAGGGGACGAGCAGTACTTC. It encodes CASSPPTGDEQYF.

V gene TRBV28 combines with J gene TRBJ1-2; D is uncertain. The CDR3 loop spans 12 amino acids. Germline lookup yields CDR1 MDHEN and CDR2 SYDVKM. Deletions cut 7 bases from V and 7 bases from J, with 13 bases between. The CDR3 spells CASNAPRGGYTF. CDR3 nucleotides: TGTGCCAGCAACGCCCCGCGGGGTGGCTACACCTTC.

V usage is TRBV19 and J usage is TRBJ2-1; 12 bases are a match to TRBD2. The junction had 9 bases not matched to a gene; V was cut back by 4 bases and J by 5 bases. Germline V gene sequence: CDR1 LNHDA, CDR2 SQIVND (reference sequence). This CDR3 has 17 amino acids. CDR3 region: CASSTSGRAMGNNEQFF. The CDR3 DNA follows: TGTGCCAGTAGTACTAGCGGGAGGGCCATGGGTAACAATGAGCAGTTCTTC.

This clone was found a few times. This chain joins TRBV5-1 and TRBJ2-7; D possibly corresponds to TRBD1 (5 bases). Germline CDR1 SGHRS, CDR2 YFSETQ. The length of the CDR3 is 14 residues. Trimming shortened V by 2 bases and J by 2 bases, and 11 bases separated the two germline ends. For the CDR3, the DNA is TGCGCCAGCAGCTTTGAACAGGCTCCCTACGAGCAGTACTTC. Translation: CASSFEQAPYEQYF.

There are a few counts of this clone. The V and J genes are TRBV27 and TRBJ1-3; D uncertain. V gave up 2 bases and J gave up 4 bases, with 15 bases separating them. CDR3 length: 16 residues. Germline loops: CDR1 MNHEY, CDR2 SMNVEV (reference sequence). The CDR3 reads CASSLTRPPEGNTIYF. The CDR3 region has the DNA TGTGCCAGCAGTTTAACGCGTCCCCCGGAGGGAAACACCATATATTTT.

The chain uses TRBV15 and TRBJ2-5, with 9 bases lining up with TRBD2. After removal of 0 bases from V and 4 bases from J, the junction contained 3 bases not matched to a gene. The length of the CDR3 is 15 residues. Per germline, CDR1 LNHNV and CDR2 YYDKDF (reference sequence). The CDR3 loop reads CATSRDGREGETQYF. The CDR3 DNA reads TGTGCCACCAGCAGAGATGGGCGGGAGGGAGAGACCCAGTACTTC.

The chain links TRBV28 to TRBJ1-1; 9 nucleotides agree with TRBD1. This CDR3 contains 15 residues. Trimming cost V 5 bases and J 3 bases; bases outside gene matches: 7. The germline V gene encodes CDR1 MDHEN and CDR2 SYDVKM. The CDR3 protein is CASSLLGTGYTEAFF. CDR3 in DNA: TGTGCCAGCAGTCTACTGGGGACAGGGTACACTGAAGCTTTCTTT.

CDR3 sequence (DNA): TGCGCCAGCAGCCAGGGACAGTCTAGCAATCAGCCCCAGCATTTT. Its translation: CASSQGQSSNQPQHF. This sequence joins TRBV4-1 and TRBJ1-5; 7 bases fit TRBD1. The CDR3 totals 15 residues. The germline V gene has CDR1 MGHRA and CDR2 YSYEKL. The V gene end was trimmed by 3 bases and the J gene end by 0 bases; junction bases not matched to a gene: 2.

This chain connects TRBV2 to TRBJ2-7, with a tentative D call TRBD1 (6 bases). Germline CDR1 reads SNHLY; CDR2 reads FYNNEI. The CDR3 has 16 residues. V dropped 6 bases and J dropped 2 bases, with 20 bases sitting between them. The CDR3 DNA reads TGTGCCAGCAGAGCGTCCGGGACATCCCCACCCTACGAGCAGTACTTC. Its protein product is CASRASGTSPPYEQYF.

This clone was recorded a few times. The V gene is TRBV7-8, the J gene TRBJ2-5; D is uncertain. Germline CDR1 and CDR2: SGHVS and FQNEAQ. V dropped 3 bases and J dropped 4 bases, with 12 bases sitting between them. This CDR3 comprises 14 residues. CDR3 DNA: TGTGCCAGCAGCTTCGAGGCTAGACGAGAGACCCAGTACTTC. It yields the protein CASSFEARRETQYF.

V usage is TRBV19 and J usage is TRBJ2-7; 9 nucleotides line up with TRBD1. Germline CDR1 is LNHDA and CDR2 is SQIVND (reference sequence). V lost 3 bases to trimming and J lost 6 bases; unmatched junction nucleotides: 3. CDR3 size: 13 residues. The CDR3 spells CASSIGDRAEQYF. The DNA for the CDR3 is TGTGCCAGTAGTATCGGGGACAGGGCCGAGCAGTACTTC.

The gene calls are TRBV27 and TRBJ2-7; 7 bases match TRBD2. This CDR3 has 13 residues. Trimming cost V 4 bases and J 2 bases; bases outside gene matches: 2. Germline V lookup: CDR1 MNHEY, CDR2 SMNVEV (reference sequence). This CDR3 reads CASSSGLTYEQYF. In nucleotides, the CDR3 is TGTGCCAGCAGTTCGGGACTAACCTACGAGCAGTACTTC.

This clone was detected only a few times. The chain joins TRBV7-3 to TRBJ2-1, with a tentative D call TRBD1 (5 bases). Germline CDR1 and CDR2: SGHTA and FQGTGA. Trimming removed 5 bases at V and 1 base at J, with 12 bases between. This CDR3 spans 15 amino acids. For the CDR3, the DNA is TGTGCCAGCAGCCCTAGGGGAAAATCCTACAATGAGCAGTTCTTC. It codes for CASSPRGKSYNEQFF.